This T cell receptor beta chain stems from a study of control samples from healthy donors and cancer patients. Sequenced by immunoSEQ multiplex PCR; TCRdb stores in-frame clones only, minus some. The sample records roughly 68,000 clones, 75% to 85% being singletons. The CDR3 is 13 amino acids. Trimming removed 2 bases at V and 0 bases at J, with 4 bases between. The germline gives CDR1 MNHNS, CDR2 SASEGT. This rearrangement joins TRBV6-1 to TRBJ1-2, with D uncertain. This TCR was sampled from a man in his 60s in good health. Sequenced: blood. This CDR3 is CASSETTNYGYTF. CDR3 nucleotides: TGTGCCAGCAGTGAAACTACTAACTATGGCTACACCTTC.